This T cell receptor (beta chain) was captured in a study of tumor and adjacent non-tumor tissue in lung cancer. This sample's RNA came from whole unsorted tissue. Trimming left V 4 bases short and J 0 bases short, with 17 bases between. CDR1 and CDR2 from the germline V gene are SGHNT and YYREEE (reference sequence). The CDR3 is 17 residues long. As regards this clonotype: The antigen is not known. This may stem from a read error, because a much larger clone lies one nucleotide away.

The library came from three nested PCR rounds adapted from ARM-PCR protocols. TCRdb itself ran the multiplex PCR reads through MiXCR, one entry per CDR3 protein. The top ten hold approximately 30% of the sample, which has around 70,000 distinct CDR3 sequences, around 73% seen once. Whole-study results and caveats: Tumor TCR diversity, when higher, was linked to shorter survival.

The receptor was isolated from a man in his sixties with non-small cell lung cancer. This sequence joins TRBV5-4 and TRBJ1-3; possibly TRBD1 for D (6 bases). Sequencing was performed on lung tumor tissue. The CDR3 protein is CASSSGQGTNSGNTIYF. The CDR3 nucleotides read TGTGCCAGCAGCAGTGGGCAGGGGACTAACTCTGGAAACACCATATATTTT.